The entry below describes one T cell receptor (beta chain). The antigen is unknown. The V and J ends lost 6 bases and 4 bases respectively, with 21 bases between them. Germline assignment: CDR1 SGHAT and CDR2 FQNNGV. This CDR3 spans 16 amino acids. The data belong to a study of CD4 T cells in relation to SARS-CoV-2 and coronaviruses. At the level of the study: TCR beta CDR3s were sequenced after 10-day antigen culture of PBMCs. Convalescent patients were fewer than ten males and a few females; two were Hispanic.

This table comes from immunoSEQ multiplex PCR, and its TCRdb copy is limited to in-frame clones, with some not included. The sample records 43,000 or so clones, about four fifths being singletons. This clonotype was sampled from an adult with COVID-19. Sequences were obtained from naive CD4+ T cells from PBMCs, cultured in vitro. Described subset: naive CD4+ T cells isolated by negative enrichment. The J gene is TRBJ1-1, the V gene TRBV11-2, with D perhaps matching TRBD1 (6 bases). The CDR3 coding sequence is TGTGCCAGCAGGACCGAGGGGGGGTTCGCATCCACTGAAGCTTTCTTT. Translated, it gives CASRTEGGFASTEAFF.